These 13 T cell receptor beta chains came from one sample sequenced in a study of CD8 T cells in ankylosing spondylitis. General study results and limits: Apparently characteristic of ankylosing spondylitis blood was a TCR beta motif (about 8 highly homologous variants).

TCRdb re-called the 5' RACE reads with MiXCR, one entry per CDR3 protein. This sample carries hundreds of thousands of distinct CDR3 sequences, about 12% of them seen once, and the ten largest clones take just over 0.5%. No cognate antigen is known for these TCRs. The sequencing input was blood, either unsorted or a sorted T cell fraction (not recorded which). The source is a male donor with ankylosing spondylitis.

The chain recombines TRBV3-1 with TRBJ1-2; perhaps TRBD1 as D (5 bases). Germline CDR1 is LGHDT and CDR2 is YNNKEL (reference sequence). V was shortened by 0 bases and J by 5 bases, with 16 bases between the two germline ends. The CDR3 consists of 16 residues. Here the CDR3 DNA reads TGTGCCAGCAGCCAAGATTTGTCCAGGGCCGCTTATGGCTACACCTTC. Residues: CASSQDLSRAAYGYTF.

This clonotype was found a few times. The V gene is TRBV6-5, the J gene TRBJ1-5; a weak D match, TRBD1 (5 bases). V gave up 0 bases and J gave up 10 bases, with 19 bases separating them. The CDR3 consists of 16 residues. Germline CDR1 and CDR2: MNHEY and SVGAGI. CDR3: CASSYSPRGTGHPQHF. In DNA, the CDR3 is TGTGCCAGCAGTTACTCCCCACGAGGGACGGGTCACCCCCAGCATTTT.

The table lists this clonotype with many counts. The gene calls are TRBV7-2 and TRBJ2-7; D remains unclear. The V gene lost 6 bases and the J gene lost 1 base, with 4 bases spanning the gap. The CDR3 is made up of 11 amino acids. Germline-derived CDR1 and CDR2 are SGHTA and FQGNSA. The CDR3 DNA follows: TGTGCCAGCAGTTTATCCTACGAGCAGTACTTC. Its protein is CASSLSYEQYF.

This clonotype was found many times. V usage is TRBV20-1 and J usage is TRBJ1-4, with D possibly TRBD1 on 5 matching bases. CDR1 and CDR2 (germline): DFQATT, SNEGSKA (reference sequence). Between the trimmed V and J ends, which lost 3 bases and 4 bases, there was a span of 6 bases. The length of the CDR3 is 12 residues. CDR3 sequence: CSARTVNEKLFF. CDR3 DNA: TGCAGTGCTAGGACAGTTAATGAAAAACTGTTTTTT.

CDR3 region: CASSLSQGMNEQYF. The CDR3 DNA sequence: TGTGCCAGCAGCCTATCCCAGGGAATGAACGAGCAGTACTTC. The chain combines TRBV7-2 with TRBJ2-7, with a weak D call TRBD1 (5 bases). This CDR3 contains 14 residues. In germline, CDR1 is SGHTA, CDR2 FQGNSA. V lost 5 bases to trimming and J lost 5 bases, with 16 bases between them.

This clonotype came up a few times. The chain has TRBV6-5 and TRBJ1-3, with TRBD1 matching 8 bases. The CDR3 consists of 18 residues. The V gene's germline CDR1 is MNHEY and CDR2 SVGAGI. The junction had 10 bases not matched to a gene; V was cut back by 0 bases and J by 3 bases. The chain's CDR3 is CASSYSSYQGANGNTIYF. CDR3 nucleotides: TGTGCCAGCAGTTACTCGTCCTACCAGGGGGCGAATGGAAACACCATATATTTT.

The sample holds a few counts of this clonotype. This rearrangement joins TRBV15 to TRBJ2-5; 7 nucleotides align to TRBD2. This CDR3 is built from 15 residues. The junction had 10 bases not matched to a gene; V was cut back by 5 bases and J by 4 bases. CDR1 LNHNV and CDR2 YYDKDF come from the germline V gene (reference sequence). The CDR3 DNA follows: TGTGCCACCAGCCGAGTCCCGACTAGCCCAGAGACCCAGTACTTC. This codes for CATSRVPTSPETQYF.

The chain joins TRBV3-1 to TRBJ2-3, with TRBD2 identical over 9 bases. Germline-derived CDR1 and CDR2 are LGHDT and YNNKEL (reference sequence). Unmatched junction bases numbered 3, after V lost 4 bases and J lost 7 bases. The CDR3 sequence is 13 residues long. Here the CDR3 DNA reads TGTGCCAGCAGCCGGCTAGCGGGGTATACGCAGTATTTT. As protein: CASSRLAGYTQYF.

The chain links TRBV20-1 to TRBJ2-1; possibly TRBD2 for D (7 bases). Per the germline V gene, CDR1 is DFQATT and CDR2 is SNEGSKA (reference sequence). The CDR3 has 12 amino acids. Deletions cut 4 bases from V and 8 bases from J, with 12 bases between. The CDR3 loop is CSAKGGGDEQFF. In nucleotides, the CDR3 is TGCAGTGCTAAGGGCGGGGGCGATGAGCAGTTCTTC.

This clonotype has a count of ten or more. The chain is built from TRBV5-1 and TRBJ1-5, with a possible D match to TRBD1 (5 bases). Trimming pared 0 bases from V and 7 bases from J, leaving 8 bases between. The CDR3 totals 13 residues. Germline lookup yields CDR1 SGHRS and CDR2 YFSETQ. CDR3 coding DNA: TGCGCCAGCAGCTTGGGGGACTTCCAGCCCCAGCATTTT. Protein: CASSLGDFQPQHF.

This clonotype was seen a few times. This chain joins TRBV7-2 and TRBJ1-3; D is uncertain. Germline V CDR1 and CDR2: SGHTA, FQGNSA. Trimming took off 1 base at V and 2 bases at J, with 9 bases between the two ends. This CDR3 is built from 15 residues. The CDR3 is CASSLVIGAGNTIYF. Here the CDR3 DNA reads TGTGCCAGCAGCTTAGTAATCGGAGCTGGAAACACCATATATTTT.

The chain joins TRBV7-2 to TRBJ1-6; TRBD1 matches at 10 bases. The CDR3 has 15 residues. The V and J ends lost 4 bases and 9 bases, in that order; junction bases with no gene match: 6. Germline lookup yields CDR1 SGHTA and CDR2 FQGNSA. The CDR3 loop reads CASSSTGTGVSPLHF. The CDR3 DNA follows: TGTGCCAGCAGCTCGACCGGGACAGGGGTTTCACCCCTCCACTTT.

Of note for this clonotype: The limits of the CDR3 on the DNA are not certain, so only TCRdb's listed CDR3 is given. CDR3 amino acids: CASSSSGQINEQFF. J is TRBJ2-1 and V is TRBV27; the table names TRBD1, a call not compared with the DNA. The CDR3 sequence runs 14 residues, both termini included. Germline V CDR1 and CDR2: MNHEY, SMNVEV (reference sequence).